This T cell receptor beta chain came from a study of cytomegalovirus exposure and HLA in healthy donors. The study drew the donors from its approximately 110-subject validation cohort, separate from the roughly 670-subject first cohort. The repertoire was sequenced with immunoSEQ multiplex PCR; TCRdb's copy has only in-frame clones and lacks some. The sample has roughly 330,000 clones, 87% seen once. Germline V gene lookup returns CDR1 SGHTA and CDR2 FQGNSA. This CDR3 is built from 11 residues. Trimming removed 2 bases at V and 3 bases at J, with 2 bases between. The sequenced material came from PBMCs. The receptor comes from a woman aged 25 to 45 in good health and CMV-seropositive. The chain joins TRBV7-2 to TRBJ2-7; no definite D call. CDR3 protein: CASSLNYEQYF. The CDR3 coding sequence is TGTGCCAGCAGCTTAAACTACGAGCAGTACTTC.